Below are 32 T cell receptor beta chains sequenced from a single sample in a study of shared clonotypes between healthy human individuals. Produced via immunoSEQ multiplex PCR; TCRdb's table is partial and in-frame only. The table records some 1.5 million clones, 95% to 97% of them present only once. Sequencing was performed on naive CD4+ T cells sorted from blood. Described subset: CD45RA+ positively selected. These receptors all stem from a man aged 30-40 years in good health.

The chain combines TRBV5-1 with TRBJ2-5; D is uncertain. Germline loops: CDR1 SGHRS, CDR2 YFSETQ. There are 15 residues in the CDR3. Trimming took 0 bases from V and 2 from J, leaving 11 bases between them. CDR3 sequence (DNA): TGCGCCAGCAGCTTGGGTGACATCCCTCAAGAGACCCAGTACTTC. Protein sequence: CASSLGDIPQETQYF. The full variable domain, with the rest looked up from reference TRBV5-1 and TRBJ2-5, is KAGVTQTPRYLIKTRGQQVTLSCSPISGHRSVSWYQQTPGQGLQFLFEYFSETQRNKGNFPGRFSGRQFSNSRSEMNVSTLELGDSALYLCASSLGDIPQETQYFGPGTRLLVL.

The genes are TRBV7-9 and TRBJ1-3; D is perhaps TRBD1 (6 bases). CDR3 length: 15 residues. V lost 5 bases, J lost 0 bases, and 11 bases lay in between. Per the germline V gene, CDR1 is SEHNR and CDR2 is FQNEAQ (reference sequence). This CDR3 reads CASSATGSSGNTIYF. CDR3 coding DNA: TGTGCCAGCAGCGCAACAGGGAGCTCTGGAAACACCATATATTTT.

The chain couples TRBV14 to TRBJ2-7; D not resolved. CDR1 and CDR2 (germline): SGHDN, FVKESK. CDR3 length: 12 amino acids. The ends were cut back, 3 bases at V and 12 bases at J, with 15 bases in the middle. The CDR3 nucleotides are TGTGCCAGCAGCCAGGGTCCACGCGTTGCGTACTTC. Translating it yields CASSQGPRVAYF.

The chain couples TRBV28 to TRBJ2-7; D uncertain. The germline V gene encodes CDR1 MDHEN and CDR2 SYDVKM. The CDR3 has 14 amino acids. The ends were cut back, 4 bases at V and 3 bases at J, with 13 bases in the middle. CDR3: CASSSPRPIYEQYF. DNA for the CDR3: TGTGCCAGCAGTTCCCCTCGACCGATCTACGAGCAGTACTTC. Using reference TRBV28 and TRBJ2-7 for the parts outside the CDR3, the full variable domain is DVKVTQSSRYLVKRTGEKVFLECVQDMDHENMFWYRQDPGLGLRLIYFSYDVKMKEKGDIPEGYSVSREKKERFSLILESASTNQTSMYLCASSSPRPIYEQYFGPGTRLTVT.

CDR3 in DNA: TGTGCCAGCAGCTTTACGGTAACGGGGTCCTACGAGCAGTACTTC. This encodes CASSFTVTGSYEQYF. The chain recombines TRBV7-2 with TRBJ2-7; D is possibly TRBD2 (5 bases). Germline V gene lookup returns CDR1 SGHTA and CDR2 FQGNSA. Trimming pared 3 bases from V and 1 base from J, leaving 13 bases between. The CDR3 is made up of 15 amino acids.

The V gene is TRBV9, the J gene TRBJ2-7; 10 nucleotides align to TRBD2. The V segment lost 5 bases and the J segment 2 bases; nucleotides outside the gene matches: 4. CDR3 length: 14 amino acids. Germline lookup yields CDR1 SGDLS and CDR2 YYNGEE. The CDR3 sequence: CASSTTSGAYEQYF. CDR3 DNA: TGTGCCAGCAGTACAACTAGCGGGGCCTACGAGCAGTACTTC.

The V and J genes are TRBV7-9 and TRBJ2-4; TRBD1 matches 10 bases. Germline V gene lookup returns CDR1 SEHNR and CDR2 FQNEAQ (reference sequence). V trimming: 1 base; J trimming: 2 bases; junction bases outside the gene matches: 11. CDR3 size: 19 residues. CDR3 in DNA: TGTGCCAGCAGCTTAGGAAACTTGACAGGGGGCTTATCCAAAAACATTCAGTACTTC. Translating it yields CASSLGNLTGGLSKNIQYF.

This chain joins TRBV18 and TRBJ2-3; D not resolved. Germline CDR1 is KGHSH and CDR2 is LQKENI. CDR3 length equals 16 residues. Trimming removed 6 bases at V and 0 bases at J, with 16 bases between. CDR3 in amino acids: CASSPSQRLSTDTQYF. For the CDR3, the DNA is TGTGCCAGCTCTCCCAGTCAGCGTCTAAGCACAGATACGCAGTATTTT.

The chain recombines TRBV7-8 with TRBJ1-5, with unresolved D. CDR3 length: 15 amino acids. The germline V gene has CDR1 SGHVS and CDR2 FQNEAQ. V dropped 3 bases and J dropped 0 bases, with 9 bases sitting between them. The CDR3 here is CASSLDSFSNQPQHF. Here the CDR3 DNA reads TGTGCCAGCAGCTTGGATTCGTTTAGCAATCAGCCCCAGCATTTT.

The V call is TRBV5-1, the J call TRBJ2-7; TRBD2 matches at 16 bases. From germline, CDR1 is SGHRS and CDR2 YFSETQ. This CDR3 is built from 16 residues. V was clipped by 2 bases and J by 6 bases; unmatched bases: 5. CDR3 amino acids: CASSLMGLAGGREQYF. The CDR3 coding sequence is TGCGCCAGCAGCTTAATGGGACTAGCGGGAGGGCGCGAGCAGTACTTC. The variable domain in full, with the rest retrieved from reference TRBV5-1 and TRBJ2-7, is KAGVTQTPRYLIKTRGQQVTLSCSPISGHRSVSWYQQTPGQGLQFLFEYFSETQRNKGNFPGRFSGRQFSNSRSEMNVSTLELGDSALYLCASSLMGLAGGREQYFGPGTRLTVT.

The chain combines TRBV5-1 with TRBJ2-7; 7 nucleotides align to TRBD2. V was pared by 1 base and J by 0 bases, with 10 bases of the junction left unmatched. The CDR3 sequence is 17 residues long. The V gene's germline CDR1 is SGHRS and CDR2 YFSETQ. The CDR3 bases are TGCGCCAGCAGCTTGTATTTTCGGGGGGAGGTCTCCTACGAGCAGTACTTC. Encoded protein: CASSLYFRGEVSYEQYF.

On this clone: Other DNA sequences of this sample code for an identical CDR3. The V call is TRBV5-1, the J call TRBJ2-1, with D unresolved. The V end lost 3 bases, the J end lost 3 bases, and 13 bases lay between the germline ends. CDR1 and CDR2 from the germline V gene are SGHRS and YFSETQ. The CDR3 runs to 15 residues. CDR3 coding DNA: TGCGCCAGCAGCTGGACCGAATCAAGCTACAATGAGCAGTTCTTC. The encoded protein is CASSWTESSYNEQFF. Full variable domain (rest looked up from reference TRBV5-1 and TRBJ2-1): KAGVTQTPRYLIKTRGQQVTLSCSPISGHRSVSWYQQTPGQGLQFLFEYFSETQRNKGNFPGRFSGRQFSNSRSEMNVSTLELGDSALYLCASSWTESSYNEQFFGPGTRLTVL.

The DNA of the CDR3 is TGTGCCAGTAGCCCCCGGACAGGGGGCACCTCGAGCTCCTACGAGCAGTACTTC. It translates to CASSPRTGGTSSSYEQYF. V gene TRBV19 combines with J gene TRBJ2-7; the match to TRBD1 covers 11 bases. V was pared by 6 bases and J by 0 bases, with 13 bases of the junction left unmatched. Germline V gene sequence: CDR1 LNHDA, CDR2 SQIVND (reference sequence). The CDR3 runs 18 residues. The entire variable domain, with the rest obtained from reference TRBV19 and TRBJ2-7, is as follows: DGGITQSPKYLFRKEGQNVTLSCEQNLNHDAMYWYRQDPGQGLRLIYYSQIVNDFQKGDIAEGYSVSREKKESFPLTVTSAQKNPTAFYLCASSPRTGGTSSSYEQYFGPGTRLTVT.

V usage is TRBV19 and J usage is TRBJ2-5, with 13 bases that match TRBD2. CDR1 and CDR2 from the germline V gene are LNHDA and SQIVND (reference sequence). This CDR3 spans 16 amino acids. V lost 5 bases and J lost 1; bases outside the gene matches: 4. The CDR3 loop reads CASSPGTSGIQETQYF. DNA for the CDR3: TGTGCCAGTAGTCCCGGGACTAGCGGGATCCAAGAGACCCAGTACTTC.

The J gene is TRBJ1-5, the V gene TRBV2; D not certain. Germline assignment: CDR1 SNHLY and CDR2 FYNNEI. V was shortened by 3 bases and J by 0 bases, with 6 bases between the two germline ends. The CDR3 length is 14 residues. Here the CDR3 DNA reads TGTGCCAGCAGTGACCAGAATAGCAATCAGCCCCAGCATTTT. This sequence encodes CASSDQNSNQPQHF.

The J gene is TRBJ2-7, the V gene TRBV15; 14 nucleotides align to TRBD2. CDR1 is LNHNV, CDR2 YYDKDF, per germline (reference sequence). J lost 5 bases, V lost 3 bases, and 6 bases had no gene match. The CDR3 totals 16 residues. The CDR3 region is CATSSPGLAGGDEQYF. Here the CDR3 DNA reads TGTGCCACCAGCAGCCCCGGACTAGCGGGAGGCGACGAGCAGTACTTC.

The rearrangement links TRBV7-9 to TRBJ1-3, with D possibly being TRBD1 (6 bases). The germline CDR1 and CDR2 sequences are SEHNR and FQNEAQ (reference sequence). CDR3 length equals 16 residues. V was shortened by 5 bases and J by 2 bases, with 16 bases between the two germline ends. Here the CDR3 DNA reads TGTGCCAGCAGCCTAAGGTCAGGGGCCGCTGGAAACACCATATATTTT. Translated, it gives CASSLRSGAAGNTIYF.

This rearrangement joins TRBV2 to TRBJ1-3; perhaps TRBD1 as D (6 bases). V was shortened by 7 bases and J by 5 bases, with 18 bases between the two germline ends. The CDR3 has 15 amino acids. The germline V gene encodes CDR1 SNHLY and CDR2 FYNNEI. The CDR3 DNA sequence: TGTGCCAGCAATTCAGACAGGAAGGGAAGAAACACCATATATTTT. This translates into CASNSDRKGRNTIYF.

The chain couples TRBV10-2 to TRBJ2-7; D assignment may be TRBD1 or TRBD2 (5 bases each). Germline CDR1 is WSHSY and CDR2 is SAAADI. V was clipped by 5 bases and J by 5 bases, with 19 bases between them. The CDR3 loop spans 15 amino acids. This CDR3 reads CASSRGTHEFDEQYF. In DNA, the CDR3 is TGCGCCAGCAGTCGAGGGACGCACGAATTCGACGAGCAGTACTTC.

The CDR3 region has the DNA TGCGCCACTCGAAACAGGGGGAACAATGAGCAGTTCTTC. Translated: CATRNRGNNEQFF. The chain joins TRBV10-2 to TRBJ2-1, with 8 bases fitting TRBD1. In germline, CDR1 is WSHSY, CDR2 SAAADI. The CDR3 sequence is 13 residues long. With V trimmed by 10 bases and J by 5 bases, 7 bases remained unmatched.

V and J are TRBV5-5 and TRBJ1-5; no clear D gene. The V and J ends lost 1 base and 1 base respectively, with 3 bases between them. The CDR3 runs to 13 residues. Germline loops: CDR1 SGHKS, CDR2 YYEKEE (reference sequence). CDR3 DNA: TGTGCCAGCAGCTTGCACAGCAATCAGCCCCAGCATTTT. This codes for CASSLHSNQPQHF.

The chain uses TRBV4-1 and TRBJ2-1, with 7 bases that match TRBD2. This CDR3 is built from 17 residues. The J segment lost 4 bases and the V segment lost 7 bases, leaving 16 bases of the junction unmatched. CDR1 is MGHRA, CDR2 YSYEKL, per germline. CDR3 coding DNA: TGCGCCAGCACCCCGGGGGGAGTAGGTTTTGGATACAATGAGCAGTTCTTC. This codes for CASTPGGVGFGYNEQFF.

This clone was found once. This sequence joins TRBV14 and TRBJ2-7, with a possible D match to TRBD1 (6 bases). Per germline, CDR1 SGHDN and CDR2 FVKESK. The CDR3 covers 16 residues. Trimming left V 6 bases short and J 3 bases short, with 21 bases between. The CDR3 nucleotides are TGTGCCAGCAGGTTCTCAGGGGCGCGGATTTTCTACGAGCAGTACTTC. Translated: CASRFSGARIFYEQYF. Combining the CDR3 with reference TRBV14 and TRBJ2-7 gives the whole variable domain EAGVTQFPSHSVIEKGQTVTLRCDPISGHDNLYWYRRVMGKEIKFLLHFVKESKQDESGMPNNRFLAERTGGTYSTLKVQPAELEDSGVYFCASRFSGARIFYEQYFGPGTRLTVT.

CDR3 sequence (DNA): TGTGCCAGCAACCTTGGGTCCACTAGCGGTTACGAGCAGTACTTC. Its protein is CASNLGSTSGYEQYF. This chain joins TRBV2 and TRBJ2-7, with TRBD2 matching over 8 bases. The germline gives CDR1 SNHLY, CDR2 FYNNEI. V gave up 7 bases and J gave up 4 bases; unmatched junction bases: 12. The CDR3 extends over 15 amino acids.

The genes are TRBV27 and TRBJ2-7; 9 nucleotides line up with TRBD2. Germline-derived CDR1 and CDR2 are MNHEY and SMNVEV (reference sequence). CDR3 length equals 15 residues. Trimming took 1 base from V and 4 from J; bases not matched to a gene: 5. DNA for the CDR3: TGTGCCAGCAGTTTATTCGGCGGGAGGGGGTACGAGCAGTACTTC. This gives the protein CASSLFGGRGYEQYF.

The V call is TRBV9, the J call TRBJ2-5; 12 nucleotides agree with TRBD1. V lost 2 bases and J lost 5; bases outside the gene matches: 13. Germline V gene lookup returns CDR1 SGDLS and CDR2 YYNGEE. CDR3 length: 18 residues. The CDR3 region is CASSVSESGTGGRETQYF. CDR3 nucleotides: TGTGCCAGCAGCGTCAGTGAGTCCGGGACAGGGGGCAGGGAGACCCAGTACTTC.

The chain is built from TRBV5-4 and TRBJ2-3, with TRBD2 as a possible D gene (6 bases). The V end was cut by 4 bases, the J end by 4 bases, with 13 bases between. Germline V gene lookup returns CDR1 SGHNT and CDR2 YYREEE (reference sequence). The CDR3 has 14 residues. CDR3: CASSPGGGPDTQYF. The CDR3 DNA reads TGTGCCAGCAGCCCCGGAGGAGGGCCAGATACGCAGTATTTT.

For this clone: This CDR3 is also generated by other DNA sequences in the sample. This chain joins TRBV5-6 and TRBJ2-2; no reliable D call. CDR3 length equals 12 residues. Germline loops: CDR1 SGHDT, CDR2 YYEEEE. Trimming took 4 bases from V and 6 from J, leaving 7 bases between them. CDR3 protein: CASSLSAGELFF. CDR3 coding DNA: TGTGCCAGCAGCCTGAGCGCCGGGGAGCTGTTTTTT.

In regard to this clone: Sequence at one end of the junction differs from germline and may be a read error. The rearrangement joins TRBV7-7 to TRBJ2-3; TRBD2 might be the D (7 bases). There are 15 residues in the CDR3. Germline values: CDR1 SSHAT, CDR2 FNYEAQ (reference sequence). In DNA, the CDR3 is TGTGCTAGCAGCAACCCGGGGGCGGGAGTAAGTACGCAGTATTTT. It translates to CASSNPGAGVSTQYF.

The chain recombines TRBV11-2 with TRBJ2-1, with TRBD2 identical over 9 bases. Trimming removed 2 bases from V and 10 bases from J; junction bases left unmatched: 18. Germline loops: CDR1 SGHAT, CDR2 FQNNGV. The CDR3 length is 18 residues. CDR3 sequence (DNA): TGTGCCAGCAGCTTAAAAACGCGGGTAGGGCTAGCGGGGTACGAGCAGTTCTTC. Translation gives CASSLKTRVGLAGYEQFF.

Turning to this clone: This same CDR3 is encoded by further DNA sequences in the sample. V usage is TRBV18 and J usage is TRBJ2-1; D call uncertain. CDR3 size: 13 residues. The germline gives CDR1 KGHSH, CDR2 LQKENI. V lost 0 bases to trimming and J lost 9 bases, with 9 bases between them. The CDR3 DNA reads TGTGCCAGCTCACCACCGCTAGTTAGTGAGCAGTTCTTC. Translating it yields CASSPPLVSEQFF.

J is TRBJ2-5 and V is TRBV18; possibly TRBD2 for D (6 bases). Germline values: CDR1 KGHSH, CDR2 LQKENI. This CDR3 comprises 13 residues. V lost 5 bases to trimming and J lost 5 bases, with 12 bases between them. The CDR3 reads CASSRLVRETQYF. DNA of the CDR3: TGTGCCAGCTCAAGACTAGTGAGGGAGACCCAGTACTTC.